Below are 27 T cell receptor beta chains sequenced from a single sample in a study of cytomegalovirus exposure and HLA in healthy donors. PCR involved 60 Vbeta and 13 Jbeta primers. Sequenced by immunoSEQ multiplex PCR; TCRdb stores in-frame clones only, minus some. The sample shows 30,000 to 45,000 clones, 70% to 90% of them seen only once. Sequenced: PBMCs. Source of these receptors: a woman between 40 and 55 years old in good health and CMV-seropositive.

This clone is judged medium-sized. The chain uses TRBV28 and TRBJ2-2; TRBD1 is a possible D gene (5 bases). The CDR3 is 15 residues long. V was pared by 1 base and J by 4 bases, with 10 bases between. Germline V gene lookup returns CDR1 MDHEN and CDR2 SYDVKM. DNA for the CDR3: TGTGCCAGCAGTTTATTTAGGACATCCACCGGGGAGCTGTTTTTT. Residues: CASSLFRTSTGELFF.

For the CDR3, the DNA is TGTGCCAGCAGTCAGGGGGAAGAGACCCAGTACTTC. Translation gives CASSQGEETQYF. The chain recombines TRBV5-4 with TRBJ2-5; TRBD1 agrees at 7 bases. CDR3 length: 12 residues. Trimming cost V 5 bases and J 3 bases; bases outside gene matches: 1. Germline CDR1 SGHNT, CDR2 YYREEE (reference sequence).

V usage is TRBV2 and J usage is TRBJ1-5; possibly TRBD1 for D (5 bases). Germline CDR1 reads SNHLY; CDR2 reads FYNNEI. This CDR3 is 14 amino acids long. V was cut by 7 bases and J by 5 bases, with 15 bases left in between. CDR3 protein: CASTGGNVDQPQHF. CDR3 sequence (DNA): TGTGCCAGCACGGGGGGGAATGTAGATCAGCCCCAGCATTTT. Combining the CDR3 with reference TRBV2 and TRBJ1-5 gives the whole variable domain EPEVTQTPSHQVTQMGQEVILRCVPISNHLYFYWYRQILGQKVEFLVSFYNNEISEKSEIFDDQFSVERPDGSNFTLKIRSTKLEDSAMYFCASTGGNVDQPQHFGDGTRLSIL.

V gene TRBV4-3 combines with J gene TRBJ1-4; possibly TRBD1 for D (5 bases). Trimming shortened V by 1 base and J by 6 bases, and 12 bases separated the two germline ends. Germline CDR1 reads LGHNA; CDR2 reads YSLEER. The length of the CDR3 is 15 residues. CDR3 in DNA: TGCGCCAGCAGCCAAGGAACGGTCAGGGATGAAAAACTGTTTTTT. Its protein is CASSQGTVRDEKLFF.

J is TRBJ2-1 and V is TRBV5-8, with TRBD1 matching over 7 bases. The CDR3 contains 15 residues. CDR1 and CDR2 from the germline V gene are SGHTS and YDEGEE. V was pared by 8 bases and J by 4 bases, with 12 bases of the junction left unmatched. CDR3 sequence: CASNPGTAIYNEQFF. CDR3 sequence (DNA): TGTGCCAGTAACCCCGGGACAGCTATTTACAATGAGCAGTTCTTC.

This chain links TRBV4-1 with TRBJ2-1, with TRBD1 matching 9 bases. Germline V gene lookup returns CDR1 MGHRA and CDR2 YSYEKL. V was clipped by 2 bases and J by 7 bases; unmatched bases: 3. The CDR3 runs to 14 residues. CDR3 sequence reads: CASSQRDRGNEQFF. The CDR3 DNA sequence: TGCGCCAGCAGCCAAAGAGACAGGGGGAATGAGCAGTTCTTC.

Worth noting for this clone: Its ends do not fully match the called genes, so a read error is possible. The chain couples TRBV7-3 to TRBJ2-1; weak D call: TRBD2 (6 bases). This CDR3 contains 15 residues. CDR1 is SGHTA and CDR2 is FQGTGA in the germline V gene. In nucleotides, the CDR3 is TGTGCCAGCAGCTTAACGACTAGTGCGCGGCGTGAGCAGCTCTTC. It codes for CASSLTTSARREQLF.

The gene calls are TRBV6-5 and TRBJ1-6; 7 nucleotides line up with TRBD1. Germline V gives CDR1 MNHEY, CDR2 SVGAGI. J lost 6 bases, V lost 6 bases, and 5 bases had no gene match. The CDR3 sequence is 14 residues long. CDR3 in amino acids: CASRKGQTNSPLHF. The CDR3 DNA sequence: TGTGCCAGCAGAAAGGGACAGACTAATTCACCCCTCCACTTT.

This clone was seen only a few times. The V and J genes are TRBV6-5 and TRBJ1-3; no definite D call. V was clipped by 6 bases and J by 0 bases, with 6 bases between them. The CDR3 has 13 amino acids. Germline V CDR1 and CDR2: MNHEY, SVGAGI. The CDR3 here is CASRSSSGNTIYF. The CDR3 nucleotides are TGTGCCAGCAGGTCGAGCTCTGGAAACACCATATATTTT.

The rearrangement uses TRBV4-3 and TRBJ1-6, with 8 nucleotides matching TRBD1. Germline CDR1 and CDR2: LGHNA and YSLEER. J lost 6 bases, V lost 0 bases, and 1 base had no gene match. The CDR3 spans 15 residues. The CDR3 bases are TGCGCCAGCAGCCAAGATGGGACAGGTAATTCACCCCTCCACTTT. As protein: CASSQDGTGNSPLHF.

This chain joins TRBV19 and TRBJ2-6; 7 bases are a match to TRBD1. The CDR3 length is 15 residues. Germline V lookup: CDR1 LNHDA, CDR2 SQIVND (reference sequence). J lost 6 bases, V lost 5 bases, and 7 bases had no gene match. The CDR3 bases are TGTGCCAGTAGTGAGACAGGGCTGGAGGCCAACGTCCTGACTTTC. Amino acids: CASSETGLEANVLTF.

This chain connects TRBV2 to TRBJ1-5, with D possibly TRBD1 on 6 matching bases. The length of the CDR3 is 14 residues. The ends were cut back, 7 bases at V and 7 bases at J, with 17 bases in the middle. Per germline, CDR1 SNHLY and CDR2 FYNNEI. This chain's CDR3 is CASKGEGGLQPQHF. The CDR3 region has the DNA TGTGCCAGCAAGGGGGAGGGGGGGTTACAGCCCCAGCATTTT.

The chain combines TRBV5-5 with TRBJ1-1; 9 bases agree with TRBD1. Germline V CDR1 and CDR2: SGHKS, YYEKEE (reference sequence). The J segment lost 3 bases and the V segment lost 1 base, leaving 7 bases of the junction unmatched. The CDR3 runs to 16 residues. As DNA, the CDR3 is TGTGCCAGCAGCTTGAGGGACAGGGAAGAGGACACTGAAGCTTTCTTT. It specifies CASSLRDREEDTEAFF.

The chain employs TRBV30 and TRBJ1-1; the match to TRBD1 covers 8 bases. V gave up 5 bases and J gave up 4 bases; unmatched junction bases: 6. Germline V gene data show CDR1 as GTSNPN and CDR2 as SVGIG (reference sequence). The CDR3 consists of 13 residues. CDR3 coding DNA: TGTGCCTGGTTTGAACAGGGGGGCACTGAAGCTTTCTTT. Amino acid sequence: CAWFEQGGTEAFF. Supplemented by reference TRBV30 and TRBJ1-1, the full variable domain reads SQTIHQWPATLVQPVGSPLSLECTVEGTSNPNLYWYRQAAGRGLQLLFYSVGIGQISSEVPQNLSASRPQDRQFILSSKKLLLSDSGFYLCAWFEQGGTEAFFGQGTRLTVV.

The chain links TRBV5-1 to TRBJ2-5; the D gene is possibly TRBD1 (6 bases). Germline CDR1 and CDR2: SGHRS and YFSETQ. The CDR3 has 15 residues. Trimming removed 2 bases from V and 1 base from J, with 12 bases in between. The CDR3 DNA is TGCGCCAGCAGCTTTGGCAGGGGAAGCCAAGAGACCCAGTACTTC. Translating it yields CASSFGRGSQETQYF.

CDR3 region: CASSSAQGGLEQYF. CDR3 nucleotides: TGTGCCAGCAGCTCCGCTCAGGGGGGCCTCGAGCAGTACTTC. The gene calls are TRBV6-1 and TRBJ2-5; D might be TRBD1 (7 bases). The J call may be in error: the DNA end matches TRBJ2-7 better. The CDR3 is 14 amino acids. CDR1 and CDR2 from the germline V gene are MNHNS and SASEGT.

This clone was detected a few times. CDR3: CAISSPRDSYEQYF. DNA for the CDR3: TGTGCCATCAGTTCCCCGCGGGACTCCTACGAGCAGTACTTC. V is TRBV10-3 and J is TRBJ2-7; perhaps TRBD2 as D (6 bases). The CDR3 consists of 14 residues. V was cut by 5 bases and J by 0 bases, with 11 bases left in between. Per germline, CDR1 ENHRY and CDR2 SYGVKD.

The chain recombines TRBV4-3 with TRBJ1-2, with D possibly TRBD1 on 6 matching bases. Looked up from germline, CDR1 is LGHNA and CDR2 is YSLEER. This CDR3 comprises 14 residues. V lost 4 bases and J 6 bases, leaving 15 bases between the germline ends. CDR3: CASSRLQGTDGYTF. In DNA, the CDR3 is TGCGCCAGCAGCCGCCTACAGGGAACGGATGGCTACACCTTC.

CDR3 bases: TGTGCCAGACCCCCGGACAGGGGTGGCTACACCTTC. Its protein is CARPPDRGGYTF. The V gene is TRBV5-4, the J gene TRBJ1-2; 9 nucleotides agree with TRBD1. Trimming at V came to 8 bases and at J to 7 bases, leaving 6 bases not matched to a gene. This CDR3 contains 12 residues. Germline CDR1 reads SGHNT; CDR2 reads YYREEE (reference sequence). Full variable domain (rest looked up from reference TRBV5-4 and TRBJ1-2): ETGVTQSPTHLIKTRGQQVTLRCSSQSGHNTVSWYQQALGQGPQFIFQYYREEENGRGNFPPRFSGLQFPNYSSELNVNALELDDSALYLCARPPDRGGYTFGSGTRLTVV.

V is TRBV6-5 and J is TRBJ2-7, with a possible D match to TRBD1 (6 bases). This CDR3 spans 14 amino acids. CDR1 and CDR2 (germline): MNHEY, SVGAGI. Trimming took 0 bases from V and 2 from J, leaving 8 bases between them. Written as DNA, the CDR3 is TGTGCCAGCAGTTACTCGGACAGCCCCTACGAGCAGTACTTC. Amino acids: CASSYSDSPYEQYF.

V and J are TRBV30 and TRBJ2-1, with D possibly being TRBD2 (5 bases). Trimming took off 1 base at V and 9 bases at J, with 16 bases between the two ends. Germline V CDR1 and CDR2: GTSNPN, SVGIG (reference sequence). The CDR3 covers 14 residues. CDR3 DNA sequence: TGTGCCTGGAGTGCCCCCAGGCGGGCGGGTGAGCAGTTCTTC. Its translation is CAWSAPRRAGEQFF.

The chain carries TRBV7-3 and TRBJ2-7, with TRBD1 as a possible D gene (6 bases). This CDR3 is built from 14 residues. CDR1 SGHTA and CDR2 FQGTGA come from the germline V gene. The ends were cut back, 3 bases at V and 1 base at J, with 10 bases in the middle. CDR3 in amino acids: CASSFLGQSYEQYF. CDR3 sequence (DNA): TGTGCCAGCAGCTTTCTAGGACAGTCCTACGAGCAGTACTTC.

The chain carries TRBV10-3 and TRBJ2-5, with 9 bases lining up with TRBD1. The DNA end is more similar to TRBJ2-7, so the J call may be wrong. Germline lookup yields CDR1 ENHRY and CDR2 SYGVKD. The CDR3 is 15 amino acids. DNA of the CDR3: TGTGCCATCAGTGGAGGGACAGGGAGCTCCTACGAGCAGTACTTC. Its protein is CAISGGTGSSYEQYF.

This clone came up once. The rearrangement joins TRBV6-1 to TRBJ1-1; 11 positions agree with TRBD1. The CDR3 length is 16 residues. The V gene's germline CDR1 is MNHNS and CDR2 SASEGT. V shed 2 bases and J 5 bases; nucleotides not matched to a gene: 7. CDR3 protein: CASSESGTGGRTEAFF. The DNA for the CDR3 is TGTGCCAGCAGTGAAAGCGGGACAGGGGGTCGTACTGAAGCTTTCTTT.

The CDR3 sequence is CASSQGVADGSGTQYF. DNA of the CDR3: TGCGCCAGCAGCCAAGGTGTAGCGGATGGAAGCGGTACGCAGTATTTT. This rearrangement joins TRBV4-3 to TRBJ2-3; D is possibly TRBD2 (6 bases). CDR3 length: 16 residues. Germline CDR1 is LGHNA and CDR2 is YSLEER. The V and J ends lost 1 base and 8 bases respectively, with 19 bases between them.

The rearrangement joins TRBV27 to TRBJ2-5; TRBD1 aligns across 10 bases. The closer fit of TRBJ2-7 to the DNA end suggests the J call may be wrong. CDR3 length equals 15 residues. The V gene's germline CDR1 is MNHEY and CDR2 SMNVEV (reference sequence). In nucleotides, the CDR3 is TGTGCCAGCAGTTCGACAGGGGGCTCTAACTACGAGCAGTACTTC. This translates into CASSSTGGSNYEQYF.

The chain couples TRBV6-6 to TRBJ1-2; 8 nucleotides agree with TRBD1. Germline V lookup: CDR1 MNHNY, CDR2 SVGAGI (reference sequence). The CDR3 extends over 13 amino acids. The V segment lost 6 bases and the J segment 2 bases; nucleotides outside the gene matches: 2. Here the CDR3 DNA reads TGTGCCAGCAGCGGGACAGGAAACTATGGCTACACCTTC. Translated: CASSGTGNYGYTF.